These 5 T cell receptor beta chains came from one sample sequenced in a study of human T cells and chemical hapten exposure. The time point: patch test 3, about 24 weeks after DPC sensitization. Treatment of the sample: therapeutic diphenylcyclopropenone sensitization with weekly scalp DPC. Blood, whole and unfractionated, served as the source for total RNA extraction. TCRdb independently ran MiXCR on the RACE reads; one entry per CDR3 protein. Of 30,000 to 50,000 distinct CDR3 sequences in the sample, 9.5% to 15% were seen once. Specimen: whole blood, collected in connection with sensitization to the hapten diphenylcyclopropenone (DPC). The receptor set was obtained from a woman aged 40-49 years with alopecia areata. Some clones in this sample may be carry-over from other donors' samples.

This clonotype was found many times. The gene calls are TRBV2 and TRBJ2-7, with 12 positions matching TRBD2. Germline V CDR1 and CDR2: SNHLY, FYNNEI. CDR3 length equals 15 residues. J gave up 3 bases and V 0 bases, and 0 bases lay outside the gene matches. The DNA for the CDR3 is TGTGCCAGCAGTGAAGCGACTAGCGGGAGCTACGAGCAGTACTTC. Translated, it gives CASSEATSGSYEQYF.

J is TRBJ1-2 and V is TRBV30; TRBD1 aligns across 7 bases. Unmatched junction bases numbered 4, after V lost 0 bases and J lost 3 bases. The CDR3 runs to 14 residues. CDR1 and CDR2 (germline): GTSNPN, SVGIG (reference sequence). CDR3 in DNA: TGTGCCTGGAGTGTACCCGGGACAGACTATGGCTACACCTTC. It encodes CAWSVPGTDYGYTF. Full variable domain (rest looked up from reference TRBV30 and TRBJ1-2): SQTIHQWPATLVQPVGSPLSLECTVEGTSNPNLYWYRQAAGRGLQLLFYSVGIGQISSEVPQNLSASRPQDRQFILSSKKLLLSDSGFYLCAWSVPGTDYGYTFGSGTRLTVV.

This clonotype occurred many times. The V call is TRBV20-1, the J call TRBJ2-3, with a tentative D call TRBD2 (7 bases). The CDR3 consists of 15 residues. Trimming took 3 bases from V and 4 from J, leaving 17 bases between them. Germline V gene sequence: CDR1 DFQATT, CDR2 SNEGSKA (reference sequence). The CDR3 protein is CSARRGGGLPDTQYF. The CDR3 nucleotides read TGCAGTGCTAGGAGGGGAGGGGGGCTCCCAGATACGCAGTATTTT.

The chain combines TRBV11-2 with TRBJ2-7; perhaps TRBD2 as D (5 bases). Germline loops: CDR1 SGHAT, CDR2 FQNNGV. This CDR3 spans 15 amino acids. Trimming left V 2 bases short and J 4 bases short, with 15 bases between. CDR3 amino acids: CASSLTWETLYEQYF. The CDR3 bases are TGTGCCAGCAGCTTAACCTGGGAGACACTGTACGAGCAGTACTTC.

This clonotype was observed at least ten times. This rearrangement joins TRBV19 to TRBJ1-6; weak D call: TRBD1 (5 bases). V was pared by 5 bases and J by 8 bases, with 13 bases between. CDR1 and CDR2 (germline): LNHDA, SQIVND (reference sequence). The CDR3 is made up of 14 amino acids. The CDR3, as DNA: TGTGCCAGTAGTCCCGGGACCGACTATTCACCCCTCCACTTT. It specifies CASSPGTDYSPLHF.